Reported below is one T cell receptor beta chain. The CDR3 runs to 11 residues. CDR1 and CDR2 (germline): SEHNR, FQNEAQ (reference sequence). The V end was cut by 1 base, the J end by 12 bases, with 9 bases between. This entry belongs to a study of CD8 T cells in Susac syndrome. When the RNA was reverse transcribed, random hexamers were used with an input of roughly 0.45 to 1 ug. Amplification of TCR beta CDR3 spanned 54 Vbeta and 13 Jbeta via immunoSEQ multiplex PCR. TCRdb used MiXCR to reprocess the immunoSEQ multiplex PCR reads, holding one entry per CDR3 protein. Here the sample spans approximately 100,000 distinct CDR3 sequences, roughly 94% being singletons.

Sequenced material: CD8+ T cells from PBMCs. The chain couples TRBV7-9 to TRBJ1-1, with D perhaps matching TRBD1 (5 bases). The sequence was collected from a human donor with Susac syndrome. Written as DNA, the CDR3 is TGTGCCAGCAGCTTAGGAGGGGAACCTTTCTTT. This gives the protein CASSLGGEPFF.